The subject of this entry is one T cell receptor beta chain. Looked up from germline, CDR1 is MNHEY and CDR2 is SMNVEV (reference sequence). The V end was cut by 1 base, the J end by 10 bases, with 14 bases between. The CDR3 consists of 14 residues. Constant-region reverse primers amplified full-length variable regions, followed by semi-nested Nested Universal Primer A PCR. Via MiXCR, TCRdb re-called the 5' RACE reads, giving one row per CDR3 protein. The sample holds about 54,000 distinct CDR3 sequences, 17% seen once. Sample: naive CD4+ T cells sorted from blood. Described subset: naive CD4+ T cells, CD4+CD45RA+CD25-. The sequence derives from a female donor with breast cancer. The V call is TRBV27, the J call TRBJ2-1; D possibly matches TRBD1 or TRBD2 (5 bases each). The CDR3 nucleotides read TGTGCCAGCAGTTTATGGGGTACGAGGGGCGAGCAGTTCTTC. As protein: CASSLWGTRGEQFF.